This TCR beta chain stems from a study of Graves' ophthalmopathy and Graves' hyperthyroidism (dated by TCRdb to the late 2010s). Some background on the complete study: Peripheral blood was collected before any treatment was given, at the time of initial diagnosis. After sampling, hyperthyroidism patients received methimazole starting at 30 mg daily, and ophthalmopathy patients received high-dose intravenous methylprednisolone. In a handful of hyperthyroidism patients, the T-cell repertoires found in thyroid tissue were compared with those found in blood. In total, 135 blood samples were TCR-sequenced: approximately 40 ophthalmopathy, some 72 hyperthyroidism and about 17 hyperthyroidism-to-ophthalmopathy patients. To tell Graves' ophthalmopathy apart from Graves' hyperthyroidism, and to predict which patients would progress to ophthalmopathy, the study relied on TCR beta repertoire signatures. A discovery set of about a hundred patients (about 45 ophthalmopathy, about 59 stable hyperthyroidism) was enrolled to explore V-J signatures distinguishing ophthalmopathy from hyperthyroidism. For independent validation, a separate cohort was made up of 18 hyperthyroidism patients plus 17 patients who later progressed from hyperthyroidism to ophthalmopathy.

For repertoire sequencing, TCR beta CDR3 regions were amplified from RNA transcripts. A first-round RT-PCR used HTBI primers with the Qiagen OneStep RT-PCR kit, followed by a second-round multiplex PCR, size selection and purification. Libraries were sequenced on an Illumina HiSeq2000 using paired-end 100 bp reads. The original pipeline was this. Reads were processed with SOAPnuke, discarding reads with adapters, uncalled bases, mean Phred below 15, or no exact constant-primer or identifier match. COPE v1.2.5 was used to merge high-quality paired reads. Each unique nucleotide sequence was defined as a clonotype, and clonotypes were aligned to IMGT TRB V, D and J references with MiTCR v1.1. Only V-J combinations with frequency above 0.0001 were analysed, covering over 98% of repertoires. For each V-J combination, a TCR clonal expansion and chaos score was defined as the ratio of F50 clonal expansion to chaos observed in the TCRdist matrix. Features were reduced by Welch's t-statistics and random forest to around 13 V-J combinations, which fed a naive Bayes classifier. The Morisita-Horn index was used to measure how similar the thyroid and blood repertoires were. In-frame beta chains were kept once TCRdb had trimmed the public reads at Q25 with fastp and called clones with MiXCR. Entries that share a CDR3 protein sequence are merged under the most common genes and DNA. For this entry, the V and J calls and clone size follow TCRdb and not the study's own pipeline. The table for this sample lists 350,000 or so distinct CDR3 sequences; about 17% of them were counted only once. The top ten clonotypes cover approximately 13% of the sample.

Ophthalmopathy patients had moderately to severely active disease, Clinical Activity Score of at least 3, NOSPECS grade of at least 4, and disease duration under 3 months. Patients were excluded if they had other autoimmune diseases, uncontrolled infections, pregnancy or lactation. Clinical symptoms, serum thyroxine, TRAb, thyroid ultrasound and orbital computed tomography formed the basis of the diagnosis. Ficoll-Paque density gradient centrifugation was used to isolate PBMCs from about 9 ml of fresh peripheral blood. Total RNA was extracted with Trizol reagent and quality-checked on an Agilent 2100 Bioanalyzer. According to the germline V gene (reference sequence), CDR1 reads GTSNPN and CDR2 reads SVGIG. From the cysteine up to the phenylalanine, the CDR3 has a length of 14 residues. Only CDR3 DNA remains: 42 bases, in frame from the first base. V sheds 0 bases and J sheds 5 bases, leaving 14 bases between their ends.

This clonotype was seen ten or more times. Its specific antigen is unknown. No qualities accompany the bases; no much larger clone lies one base away. The research as a whole found: In cross-validation, the 13-signature model distinguished ophthalmopathy from stable hyperthyroidism with about 87% sensitivity and 81.08% specificity, and in the test set the corresponding values were roughly 78% and 74%. In validation, the model predicted ophthalmopathy progression with over 60% sensitivity and roughly 78% specificity; roughly 12 predicted patients were CT-confirmed with GO in a median of approximately 6.2 months. Among expanded thyroid clonotypes with frequency above 0.001, most also showed up in blood, which suggests that blood repertoires may reflect the thyroid immune response. No statistical method was used to set the sample size in advance, and the investigators knew which group each participant was assigned to.

The TCR sequence derives from an adult man with Graves' ophthalmopathy. Material: peripheral blood. Recombination joined TRBV30 with TRBJ2-7, with TRBD1 perhaps the D gene, on 5 matching bases. The DNA sequence is as follows: TGTGCCTGGAGTGTCCGGCAGGGTCGAAACGAGCAGTACTTC. Its translation is CAWSVRQGRNEQYF.